These T cell receptor beta chains were read from a single sample in a study of cytomegalovirus exposure and HLA in healthy donors. Using immunoSEQ multiplex PCR, the repertoire was profiled, and TCRdb retains in-frame clones only, with some absent. The table lists roughly 300,000 clones, roughly 90% of them singletons. The sample was PBMCs. The receptors derive from a woman between 25 and 40 years old in good health and CMV-seropositive. Each CDR3 is given with its conserved first and last residue. Fields, in order: D gene, clone size, V gene, J gene, CDR3 DNA, CDR3 protein. D genes are given only for firm matches. A row's size may be missing; if present it is once, few, many or a size class.

d_call: .; clone_size: .; v_call: TRBV7-8; j_call: TRBJ1-1; cdr3_nt: TGTGCCAGCATCCAGAACACTGAAGCTTTCTTT; cdr3_aa: CASIQNTEAFF
d_call: .; clone_size: .; v_call: TRBV2; j_call: TRBJ2-7; cdr3_nt: TGTGCAAGCATGGGGGCAAACGAGCAGTACTTC; cdr3_aa: CASMGANEQYF
d_call: .; clone_size: .; v_call: TRBV30; j_call: TRBJ2-6; cdr3_nt: TGTGCCTGGAGGGAATTTACTGGGGCCAACGTCCTGACTTTC; cdr3_aa: CAWREFTGANVLTF
d_call: TRBD1; clone_size: .; v_call: TRBV6-5; j_call: TRBJ1-2; cdr3_nt: TGTGCCAGCAGTTCCTCAGGGGGAGGGGGCGCCTATGGCTACACCTTC; cdr3_aa: CASSSSGGGGAYGYTF
d_call: TRBD2; clone_size: .; v_call: TRBV10-3; j_call: TRBJ2-7; cdr3_nt: TGTGCCATCAGGTCTAGCGGGAGTTCCTACGAGCAGTACTTC; cdr3_aa: CAIRSSGSSYEQYF
d_call: .; clone_size: .; v_call: TRBV11-3; j_call: TRBJ2-7; cdr3_nt: TGTGCCAGCAGCTTAGCAGGGACCCCCGACGAGCAGTACTTC; cdr3_aa: CASSLAGTPDEQYF
d_call: .; clone_size: .; v_call: TRBV27; j_call: TRBJ2-1; cdr3_nt: TGTGCCAGCAGTCGTCCGGGCGGTGAGCAGTTCTTC; cdr3_aa: CASSRPGGEQFF
d_call: .; clone_size: .; v_call: TRBV7-9; j_call: TRBJ2-1; cdr3_nt: TGTGCCAGCAGCTTGGAGGGATTGAGCTTCAATGAGCAGTTCTTC; cdr3_aa: CASSLEGLSFNEQFF
d_call: TRBD2; clone_size: .; v_call: TRBV7-2; j_call: TRBJ2-1; cdr3_nt: TGTGCCAGCAGCTTAGTTGCGGGACTAGCGTCCTACAATGAGCAGTTCTTC; cdr3_aa: CASSLVAGLASYNEQFF
d_call: .; clone_size: .; v_call: TRBV7-2; j_call: TRBJ2-5; cdr3_nt: TGTGCCAGCAGCCCCCGTGACCGAAGCCAAGAGACCCAGTACTTC; cdr3_aa: CASSPRDRSQETQYF
d_call: .; clone_size: few; v_call: TRBV7-3; j_call: TRBJ2-2; cdr3_nt: TGTGCCAGCAGCCCCTCCCGCCCCGGGGAGCTGTTTTTT; cdr3_aa: CASSPSRPGELFF
d_call: .; clone_size: .; v_call: TRBV13; j_call: TRBJ2-3; cdr3_nt: TGTGCCAGCAGCTTAGTTCCAGATACGCAGTATTTT; cdr3_aa: CASSLVPDTQYF
d_call: TRBD2; clone_size: .; v_call: TRBV30; j_call: TRBJ2-5; cdr3_nt: TGTGCCCGGGGGGGGCCCCAAGAGACCCAGTACTTC; cdr3_aa: CARGGPQETQYF
d_call: TRBD1; clone_size: .; v_call: TRBV6-6; j_call: TRBJ2-5; cdr3_nt: TGTGCCAGCAGTTACCGGGACAGGGAAGAGACCCAGTACTTC; cdr3_aa: CASSYRDREETQYF
d_call: .; clone_size: .; v_call: TRBV20-1; j_call: TRBJ1-2; cdr3_nt: TGCAGTGCCCGTGACCCCGCCGGCTACACCTTC; cdr3_aa: CSARDPAGYTF
d_call: .; clone_size: .; v_call: TRBV27; j_call: TRBJ2-3; cdr3_nt: TGTGCCAGCAGTAGCTACAGGCAAGTCACAGATACGCAGTATTTT; cdr3_aa: CASSSYRQVTDTQYF
d_call: .; clone_size: .; v_call: TRBV9; j_call: TRBJ2-3; cdr3_nt: TGTGCCAGCAGCGTAGCTCACAACACAGATACGCAGTATTTT; cdr3_aa: CASSVAHNTDTQYF
d_call: .; clone_size: .; v_call: TRBV5-4; j_call: TRBJ2-1; cdr3_nt: TGTGCCAGCAGCTTGAAGGTCTCTGACAACGATGAGCAGTTCTTC; cdr3_aa: CASSLKVSDNDEQFF
d_call: .; clone_size: .; v_call: TRBV13; j_call: TRBJ1-2; cdr3_nt: TGTGCCAGCAGCTTTATAGGGGTGACTAACTATGGCTACACCTTC; cdr3_aa: CASSFIGVTNYGYTF
d_call: .; clone_size: .; v_call: TRBV25-1; j_call: TRBJ2-2; cdr3_nt: TGTGCCAGTACGGGAGTAATCGGGGAGCTGTTTTTT; cdr3_aa: CASTGVIGELFF
d_call: .; clone_size: .; v_call: TRBV6-4; j_call: TRBJ2-2; cdr3_nt: TGTGCCAGCAAGGTTCACGCGGGGAACACCGGGGAGCTGTTTTTT; cdr3_aa: CASKVHAGNTGELFF
d_call: .; clone_size: .; v_call: TRBV5-6; j_call: TRBJ2-5; cdr3_nt: TGTGCCAGCAGTTCGAGACACACCATATCACCACAAAGAGAGACCCAGTACTTC; cdr3_aa: CASSSRHTISPQRETQYF
d_call: TRBD2; clone_size: .; v_call: TRBV7-2; j_call: TRBJ2-7; cdr3_nt: TGTGCCAGCAGCTTGGGCGGGAGTCTCTACGAGCAGTACTTC; cdr3_aa: CASSLGGSLYEQYF
d_call: TRBD1; clone_size: .; v_call: TRBV6-5; j_call: TRBJ1-1; cdr3_nt: TGTGCCAGCAGGTGGGGACAGGGGGCTGCTGAAGCTTTCTTT; cdr3_aa: CASRWGQGAAEAFF
d_call: TRBD2; clone_size: .; v_call: TRBV4-1; j_call: TRBJ2-7; cdr3_nt: TGCGCCAGCAGCCAACCCGGGGGGACCTACGAGCAGTACTTC; cdr3_aa: CASSQPGGTYEQYF
d_call: TRBD1; clone_size: .; v_call: TRBV4-1; j_call: TRBJ2-7; cdr3_nt: TGCGCCAGCAGCCAAGAGGGATGGGACAGACCGCGTTCCTACGAGCAGTACTTC; cdr3_aa: CASSQEGWDRPRSYEQYF
d_call: TRBD2; clone_size: .; v_call: TRBV7-8; j_call: TRBJ2-7; cdr3_nt: TGTGCCAGCAGCGCCAATCCGGGACTAGCGAATCCCTACGAGCAGTACTTC; cdr3_aa: CASSANPGLANPYEQYF
d_call: TRBD1; clone_size: once; v_call: TRBV5-1; j_call: TRBJ2-7; cdr3_nt: TGCGCCAGCAGCTCCTCTCCCGGGACAGGGCTCCGGACCTCCTACGAGCAGTACTTC; cdr3_aa: CASSSSPGTGLRTSYEQYF
d_call: .; clone_size: .; v_call: TRBV6-5; j_call: TRBJ2-7; cdr3_nt: TGTGCCAGCAGTTACACGGTTGGGGCCTACGAGCAGTACTTC; cdr3_aa: CASSYTVGAYEQYF
d_call: .; clone_size: .; v_call: TRBV7-3; j_call: TRBJ2-1; cdr3_nt: TGTGCCAGCAGCAACTCCATACAGGTAGGAGGCCATGAGCAGTTCTTC; cdr3_aa: CASSNSIQVGGHEQFF
d_call: TRBD1; clone_size: .; v_call: TRBV30; j_call: TRBJ2-1; cdr3_nt: TGTGCCTGGAGTGTACGGCTTGGGACAGGAGGTTACAATGAGCAGTTCTTC; cdr3_aa: CAWSVRLGTGGYNEQFF
d_call: TRBD1; clone_size: .; v_call: TRBV7-9; j_call: TRBJ1-1; cdr3_nt: TGTGCCAGCAGCTCATCCGGGACAGGTGACACTGAAGCTTTCTTT; cdr3_aa: CASSSSGTGDTEAFF
d_call: TRBD1; clone_size: .; v_call: TRBV4-2; j_call: TRBJ2-3; cdr3_nt: TGTGCCAGCAGCCCCCTGACAGGGGGAAGCACAGATACGCAGTATTTT; cdr3_aa: CASSPLTGGSTDTQYF
d_call: .; clone_size: .; v_call: TRBV5-1; j_call: TRBJ2-3; cdr3_nt: TGCGCCAGCAGCTTGCAGTCTATCAGCACAGATACGCAGTATTTT; cdr3_aa: CASSLQSISTDTQYF
d_call: TRBD1; clone_size: .; v_call: TRBV2; j_call: TRBJ1-2; cdr3_nt: TGTGCCAGCGGGGGACAGGGCTATGGCTACACCTTC; cdr3_aa: CASGGQGYGYTF
d_call: .; clone_size: .; v_call: TRBV28; j_call: TRBJ1-2; cdr3_nt: TGTGCCAGCAGTTTTCTTTTGTATGGCTACACCTTC; cdr3_aa: CASSFLLYGYTF
d_call: TRBD1; clone_size: .; v_call: TRBV28; j_call: TRBJ2-7; cdr3_nt: TGTGCCAGCAGTTCAACCGGGACAGCCTCCTACGAGCAGTACTTC; cdr3_aa: CASSSTGTASYEQYF
d_call: .; clone_size: .; v_call: TRBV19; j_call: TRBJ1-2; cdr3_nt: TGTGCCAGTAGTATTCACGGCTACTATGGCTACACCTTC; cdr3_aa: CASSIHGYYGYTF
d_call: TRBD1; clone_size: .; v_call: TRBV9; j_call: TRBJ1-4; cdr3_nt: TGTGCCAGCAGCGGACCGGGACAGTTGAGAAAACTGTTTTTT; cdr3_aa: CASSGPGQLRKLFF
d_call: TRBD2; clone_size: .; v_call: TRBV9; j_call: TRBJ2-5; cdr3_nt: TGTGCCAGCAGCGTCGGCGGGGGGGCCCCGGAGACCCAGTACTTC; cdr3_aa: CASSVGGGAPETQYF
d_call: TRBD1; clone_size: few; v_call: TRBV5-6; j_call: TRBJ1-2; cdr3_nt: TGTGCCAGCAGCTTTACAGGGGAGTCTTATGGCTACACCTTC; cdr3_aa: CASSFTGESYGYTF
d_call: TRBD1; clone_size: .; v_call: TRBV2; j_call: TRBJ1-2; cdr3_nt: TGTGCCAGCAGTGATCAGGGGGGTTTATATGGCTACACCTTC; cdr3_aa: CASSDQGGLYGYTF